Listed below are T cell receptor beta chains from one sample, sequenced in a study of Graves' ophthalmopathy and Graves' hyperthyroidism. TCRdb re-called the multiplex PCR reads with MiXCR, one entry per CDR3 protein. The sample records 300,000 or so distinct CDR3 sequences, roughly a sixth being singletons. The specimen was peripheral blood. These receptors originate from an adult man with Graves' ophthalmopathy. Both conserved end residues are part of each CDR3.

v_gene: TRBV24-1; CDR3aa: CATSEAGQGSYEQYF
v_gene: TRBV6-1; CDR3aa: CASSGGSTGANVLTF
v_gene: TRBV12-3/TRBV12-4; CDR3aa: CASSLREGTEAFF
v_gene: TRBV9; CDR3aa: CASSGSGVRRTSTGELFF
v_gene: TRBV5-1; CDR3aa: CASSLLENNSPLHF
v_gene: TRBV6-1; CDR3aa: CASQRDGGTRQETQYF
v_gene: TRBV5-1; CDR3aa: CASSLDSPRSNEQYF
v_gene: TRBV6-1; CDR3aa: CASSVGGTKEYEQYF
v_gene: TRBV11-2; CDR3aa: CASRTLGRTNTEAFF
v_gene: TRBV3-1; CDR3aa: CAASRDRMNTEAFF
v_gene: TRBV27; CDR3aa: CASSLLAVTRPLHF
v_gene: TRBV7-3; CDR3aa: CASSLRSRGAGELFF
v_gene: TRBV2; CDR3aa: CASRGLAGLNTGELFF
v_gene: TRBV5-1; CDR3aa: CASSLQGADEQYF
v_gene: TRBV5-8; CDR3aa: CASGPRQGKQPQHF
v_gene: TRBV4-1; CDR3aa: CASSQGQGDLMNTEAFF
v_gene: TRBV5-4; CDR3aa: CASSAGTAGYGYTF
v_gene: TRBV9; CDR3aa: CASSVMSGSNTGELFF
v_gene: TRBV12-3/TRBV12-4; CDR3aa: CASSFGSEQYF
v_gene: TRBV6-5; CDR3aa: CASSWGDRPGPTEAFF
v_gene: TRBV7-2; CDR3aa: CASSLRPGGMYEQYF
v_gene: TRBV27; CDR3aa: CATQRALEGPYEQYF
v_gene: TRBV5-4; CDR3aa: CAEQRNTGELFF
v_gene: TRBV28; CDR3aa: CASHDWGSNNQPQHF
v_gene: TRBV6-1; CDR3aa: CASSEPILYGYTF
v_gene: TRBV29-1; CDR3aa: CSVEIGGTNTGELFF
v_gene: TRBV2; CDR3aa: CASSDRRTGELFF
v_gene: TRBV6-5; CDR3aa: CASSYDLGPYYEQYF
v_gene: TRBV4-3; CDR3aa: CASSQELFHTEAFF
v_gene: TRBV13; CDR3aa: CASSSSWEGANYGYTF
v_gene: TRBV6-1; CDR3aa: CASSPHRPSSYEQYF
v_gene: TRBV9; CDR3aa: CASSPRRSSGKHEQYF
v_gene: TRBV20-1; CDR3aa: CSATRESFNSNQPQHF
v_gene: TRBV3-1; CDR3aa: CASSQGLGDQETQYF
v_gene: TRBV10-3; CDR3aa: CAIKSSGAHSPLHF
v_gene: TRBV6-5; CDR3aa: CATQTGSYEQYF
v_gene: TRBV30; CDR3aa: CAWSVRGETQYF
v_gene: TRBV6-5; CDR3aa: CASSYSSRGSYEQYF
v_gene: TRBV2; CDR3aa: CASSKAGGPEQYF